A selection of T cell receptor beta chains follows, all from one sample in a study of radiotherapy plus CTLA-4 blockade in lung cancer. Sequenced by immunoSEQ multiplex PCR; TCRdb stores in-frame clones only, minus some. The data show more than 55,000 clones, 70% to 80% seen once. Sequences were derived from peripheral blood, sampled from a patient treated with radiotherapy plus ipilimumab. All receptors derive from a human donor with non-small cell lung cancer who had a partial response to radiotherapy plus ipilimumab. The CDR3 runs from the conserved cysteine through the conserved F or W. The D gene is left open where the match is weak. The size entry is marked missing in some rows and otherwise reads once, few, many or a size class.

j_gene: TRBJ2-7
v_gene: TRBV7-2
d_gene: TRBD1
len: 15
abundance: -
CDR3aa: CASSPRQGSSYEQYF
CDR3nt: TGTGCCAGCAGCCCTAGACAGGGAAGCTCCTACGAGCAGTACTTC

j_gene: TRBJ2-7
v_gene: TRBV7-9
d_gene: -
len: 13
abundance: -
CDR3aa: CASSLGQNSEQYF
CDR3nt: TGTGCCAGCAGCTTAGGACAAAACAGCGAGCAGTACTTC

j_gene: TRBJ2-5
v_gene: TRBV2
d_gene: -
len: 12
abundance: -
CDR3aa: CASSEGRETQYF
CDR3nt: TGTGCCAGCAGCGAAGGGAGGGAGACCCAGTACTTC

j_gene: TRBJ1-5
v_gene: TRBV2
d_gene: TRBD1
len: 14
abundance: -
CDR3aa: CASSERTGSQPQHF
CDR3nt: TGTGCCAGCAGTGAAAGGACAGGGAGTCAGCCCCAGCATTTT

j_gene: TRBJ2-1
v_gene: TRBV7-9
d_gene: -
len: 14
abundance: once
CDR3aa: CASSDLRGFPRQFF
CDR3nt: TGTGCCAGCTCTGATTTAAGGGGGTTTCCACGACAGTTCTTC

j_gene: TRBJ1-4
v_gene: TRBV9
d_gene: -
len: 14
abundance: few
CDR3aa: CASSETGSNEKLFF
CDR3nt: TGTGCCAGCAGTGAGACAGGCTCTAATGAAAAACTGTTTTTT

j_gene: TRBJ1-1
v_gene: TRBV5-4
d_gene: -
len: 13
abundance: -
CDR3aa: CASSLAENTEAFF
CDR3nt: TGTGCCAGCAGCTTGGCAGAGAACACTGAAGCTTTCTTT

j_gene: TRBJ2-7
v_gene: TRBV6-5
d_gene: -
len: 15
abundance: few
CDR3aa: CASSSNREPFYEQYF
CDR3nt: TGTGCCAGCAGTTCAAACAGGGAACCCTTCTACGAGCAGTACTTC

j_gene: TRBJ2-5
v_gene: TRBV25-1
d_gene: TRBD1
len: 16
abundance: -
CDR3aa: CASSIGQGANKETQYF
CDR3nt: TGTGCCAGCAGTATAGGACAGGGAGCCAACAAAGAGACCCAGTACTTC

j_gene: TRBJ2-7
v_gene: TRBV6-6
d_gene: -
len: 15
abundance: many
CDR3aa: CASSYHPGLQGEQYF
CDR3nt: TGTGCCAGCAGTTACCATCCGGGACTCCAGGGCGAGCAGTACTTC

j_gene: TRBJ2-1
v_gene: TRBV5-5
d_gene: -
len: 15
abundance: -
CDR3aa: CASSSQGEFPNEQFF
CDR3nt: TGTGCCAGCAGCTCCCAGGGTGAATTTCCCAATGAGCAGTTCTTC

j_gene: TRBJ1-2
v_gene: TRBV6-5
d_gene: -
len: 12
abundance: few
CDR3aa: CASTQGHLGYTF
CDR3nt: TGTGCCAGCACTCAGGGCCATCTGGGCTACACCTTC

j_gene: TRBJ2-5
v_gene: TRBV5-1
d_gene: -
len: 15
abundance: -
CDR3aa: CASSLASGTQETQYF
CDR3nt: TGCGCCAGCAGCTTGGCCTCCGGGACTCAAGAGACCCAGTACTTC

j_gene: TRBJ2-2
v_gene: TRBV5-4
d_gene: -
len: 15
abundance: -
CDR3aa: CASSLGQAGTGELFF
CDR3nt: TGTGCCAGCAGCTTGGGACAGGCAGGCACCGGGGAGCTGTTTTTT

j_gene: TRBJ2-7
v_gene: TRBV7-6
d_gene: -
len: 14
abundance: -
CDR3aa: CASSVAQGGYEQYF
CDR3nt: TGTGCCAGCAGCGTAGCCCAGGGTGGCTACGAGCAGTACTTC

j_gene: TRBJ2-3
v_gene: TRBV7-2
d_gene: -
len: 18
abundance: once
CDR3aa: CASRRYGASSGSTDTQYF
CDR3nt: TGTGCCAGCAGGCGGTACGGCGCGAGTAGCGGTAGCACAGATACGCAGTATTTT

j_gene: TRBJ2-7
v_gene: TRBV30
d_gene: TRBD2
len: 13
abundance: -
CDR3aa: CAWSLAGGYEQYF
CDR3nt: TGTGCCTGGAGTCTAGCGGGGGGTTACGAGCAGTACTTC

j_gene: TRBJ2-7
v_gene: TRBV18
d_gene: -
len: 18
abundance: -
CDR3aa: CASSAYRTAEENSYEQYF
CDR3nt: TGTGCCAGCTCCGCCTACCGGACAGCGGAGGAAAATTCCTACGAGCAGTACTTC

j_gene: TRBJ2-2
v_gene: TRBV19
d_gene: -
len: 15
abundance: -
CDR3aa: CASSMLLGNTGELFF
CDR3nt: TGTGCCAGTAGTATGTTGCTCGGGAACACCGGGGAGCTGTTTTTT

j_gene: TRBJ1-2
v_gene: TRBV6-5
d_gene: -
len: 13
abundance: -
CDR3aa: CASSDGPRGGYTF
CDR3nt: TGTGCCAGCAGTGACGGGCCTCGGGGGGGCTACACCTTC

j_gene: TRBJ1-2
v_gene: TRBV6-1
d_gene: TRBD1
len: 14
abundance: -
CDR3aa: CASSEAGTGYGYTF
CDR3nt: TGTGCCAGCAGTGAAGCCGGGACAGGGTATGGCTACACCTTC

j_gene: TRBJ2-7
v_gene: TRBV19
d_gene: -
len: 13
abundance: -
CDR3aa: CASSAGRGYEQYF
CDR3nt: TGTGCCAGTAGCGCTGGCAGGGGCTACGAGCAGTACTTC

j_gene: TRBJ1-1
v_gene: TRBV27
d_gene: -
len: 18
abundance: -
CDR3aa: CASKVTGRGALMNTEAFF
CDR3nt: TGTGCCAGCAAAGTGACAGGACGGGGGGCCCTTATGAACACTGAAGCTTTCTTT

j_gene: TRBJ2-7
v_gene: TRBV7-6
d_gene: -
len: 15
abundance: -
CDR3aa: CASSLAGTPAYEQYF
CDR3nt: TGTGCCAGCAGCCTGGCCGGGACTCCAGCCTACGAGCAGTACTTC

j_gene: TRBJ1-3
v_gene: TRBV2
d_gene: TRBD1
len: 13
abundance: few
CDR3aa: CASRATGEGSIYF
CDR3nt: TGTGCCAGCAGAGCCACAGGGGAAGGGTCCATATATTTT

j_gene: TRBJ2-7
v_gene: TRBV5-4
d_gene: TRBD2
len: 16
abundance: -
CDR3aa: CASSLGGSSGVYEQYF
CDR3nt: TGTGCCAGCAGCTTAGGGGGGAGTAGCGGGGTCTACGAGCAGTACTTC

j_gene: TRBJ2-7
v_gene: TRBV5-6
d_gene: -
len: 12
abundance: many
CDR3aa: CASSLGPTTEYF
CDR3nt: TGTGCCAGCAGCTTGGGGCCGACAACGGAGTACTTC

j_gene: TRBJ1-6
v_gene: TRBV2
d_gene: -
len: 14
abundance: -
CDR3aa: CASSAEIANSPLHF
CDR3nt: TGTGCCAGCAGTGCTGAGATAGCCAATTCACCCCTCCACTTT

j_gene: TRBJ1-5
v_gene: TRBV29-1
d_gene: TRBD1
len: 14
abundance: -
CDR3aa: CSVDTGTGNQPQHF
CDR3nt: TGCAGCGTTGACACCGGGACAGGGAATCAGCCCCAGCATTTT

j_gene: TRBJ2-2
v_gene: TRBV9
d_gene: -
len: 16
abundance: -
CDR3aa: CASSVATVANTGELFF
CDR3nt: TGTGCCAGCAGCGTAGCTACAGTCGCGAACACCGGGGAGCTGTTTTTT

j_gene: TRBJ2-3
v_gene: TRBV9
d_gene: TRBD2
len: 15
abundance: -
CDR3aa: CASSPRGGSVDTQYF
CDR3nt: TGTGCCAGCAGCCCCCGGGGGGGCTCGGTAGATACGCAGTATTTT

j_gene: TRBJ1-1
v_gene: TRBV11-2
d_gene: TRBD1
len: 13
abundance: -
CDR3aa: CASSRDRNTEAFF
CDR3nt: TGTGCCAGCAGCAGGGACAGGAACACTGAAGCTTTCTTT

j_gene: TRBJ2-7
v_gene: TRBV5-6
d_gene: -
len: 15
abundance: -
CDR3aa: CASSLTPGPRNEQYF
CDR3nt: TGTGCCAGCAGCTTGACGCCAGGCCCAAGGAACGAGCAGTACTTC

j_gene: TRBJ1-6
v_gene: TRBV6-4
d_gene: -
len: 14
abundance: once
CDR3aa: CASAVRGENSPLHF
CDR3nt: TGTGCCAGCGCAGTCAGGGGCGAGAATTCACCCCTCCACTTT

j_gene: TRBJ2-7
v_gene: TRBV30
d_gene: -
len: 13
abundance: -
CDR3aa: CAWSGLGGHEQYF
CDR3nt: TGTGCCTGGAGTGGCCTCGGGGGTCACGAGCAGTACTTC

j_gene: TRBJ2-3
v_gene: TRBV19
d_gene: -
len: 14
abundance: -
CDR3aa: CASSYTSTTDTQYF
CDR3nt: TGTGCCAGTAGTTATACTAGTACGACAGATACGCAGTATTTT

j_gene: TRBJ1-5
v_gene: TRBV28
d_gene: TRBD1
len: 15
abundance: -
CDR3aa: CASSAQDRGDQPQHF
CDR3nt: TGTGCCAGCAGTGCCCAGGACAGGGGGGATCAGCCCCAGCATTTT

j_gene: TRBJ1-1
v_gene: TRBV29-1
d_gene: TRBD1
len: 13
abundance: -
CDR3aa: CSFLRDRDTEAFF
CDR3nt: TGCAGCTTCCTCCGGGACAGGGACACTGAAGCTTTCTTT

j_gene: TRBJ1-2
v_gene: TRBV5-1
d_gene: TRBD1
len: 14
abundance: -
CDR3aa: CASRETQGNYGYTF
CDR3nt: TGCGCCAGCAGGGAGACACAGGGGAACTATGGCTACACCTTC

j_gene: TRBJ2-6
v_gene: TRBV5-1
d_gene: -
len: 19
abundance: -
CDR3aa: CASSQRTVRDVSGANVLTF
CDR3nt: TGCGCCAGCAGCCAGCGGACCGTAAGAGATGTCTCTGGGGCCAACGTCCTGACTTTC

j_gene: TRBJ2-7
v_gene: TRBV7-8
d_gene: TRBD2
len: 14
abundance: -
CDR3aa: CASSLVAGGNEQYF
CDR3nt: TGTGCCAGCAGCTTAGTGGCGGGGGGGAATGAGCAGTACTTC

j_gene: TRBJ1-1
v_gene: TRBV6-5
d_gene: -
len: 15
abundance: -
CDR3aa: CASSYGADLNTEAFF
CDR3nt: TGTGCCAGCAGTTACGGTGCAGACTTGAACACTGAAGCTTTCTTT

j_gene: TRBJ1-4
v_gene: TRBV27
d_gene: -
len: 14
abundance: -
CDR3aa: CASNNGGGREKLFF
CDR3nt: TGTGCCAGCAATAATGGGGGAGGTAGAGAAAAACTGTTTTTT

j_gene: TRBJ2-2
v_gene: TRBV6-4
d_gene: TRBD1
len: 13
abundance: -
CDR3aa: CASSGQGSGELFF
CDR3nt: TGTGCCAGCAGTGGACAGGGGTCCGGGGAGCTGTTTTTT

j_gene: TRBJ1-1
v_gene: TRBV5-1
d_gene: -
len: 13
abundance: -
CDR3aa: CASSLQGRAEAFF
CDR3nt: TGCGCCAGCAGCTTACAGGGAAGGGCTGAAGCTTTCTTT

j_gene: TRBJ1-1
v_gene: TRBV18
d_gene: -
len: 13
abundance: -
CDR3aa: CASSPQGVGTVFF
CDR3nt: TGTGCCAGCTCACCACAGGGGGTCGGGACGGTTTTCTTC

j_gene: TRBJ2-7
v_gene: TRBV30
d_gene: TRBD2
len: 15
abundance: -
CDR3aa: CAWRFKRGGDYEQYF
CDR3nt: TGTGCCTGGAGGTTTAAAAGGGGAGGGGATTACGAGCAGTACTTC

j_gene: TRBJ2-4
v_gene: TRBV6-1
d_gene: -
len: 14
abundance: few
CDR3aa: CASSEGVAKNIQYF
CDR3nt: TGTGCCAGCAGTGAAGGAGTAGCCAAAAACATTCAGTACTTC

j_gene: TRBJ2-3
v_gene: TRBV12-5
d_gene: TRBD2
len: 18
abundance: once
CDR3aa: CASGLSGTSGQRGDTQYF
CDR3nt: TGTGCTAGTGGTTTGTCCGGGACTAGCGGGCAAAGGGGGGATACGCAGTATTTT

j_gene: TRBJ2-7
v_gene: TRBV29-1
d_gene: -
len: 15
abundance: -
CDR3aa: CSVEEVAGPSYEQYF
CDR3nt: TGCAGCGTTGAAGAAGTGGCAGGGCCATCCTACGAGCAGTACTTC

j_gene: TRBJ1-3
v_gene: TRBV9
d_gene: -
len: 17
abundance: -
CDR3aa: CASSVGGPTEGGNTIYF
CDR3nt: TGTGCCAGCAGCGTAGGGGGCCCTACAGAAGGTGGAAACACCATATATTTT